Listed below are T cell receptor beta chains from one sample, sequenced in a study of cytomegalovirus exposure and HLA in healthy donors. Measured with immunoSEQ multiplex PCR; TCRdb has only the in-frame clones, and not every one. The table has roughly 260,000 clones, roughly four fifths seen once. Sequencing was done on a sample of PBMCs. These receptor sequences come from a woman between 40 and 55 years old in good health and CMV-seropositive. Both conserved end residues are trimmed from each CDR3. Fields, in order: J gene, V gene, CDR3 length, CDR3 protein.

J: TRBJ1-2
V: TRBV28
length: 12
CDR3: ASRQGGANYGYT

J: TRBJ2-5
V: TRBV19
length: 13
CDR3: ASSLAGGLAETQY

J: TRBJ2-3
V: TRBV7-9
length: 12
CDR3: ASNLAGDTDTQY

J: TRBJ2-4
V: TRBV9
length: 13
CDR3: ASSERGTSGDIQY

J: TRBJ2-7
V: TRBV7-2
length: 12
CDR3: ASSPLDRAYEQY

J: TRBJ2-5
V: TRBV6-5
length: 13
CDR3: ASTHRGGHGETQY

J: TRBJ2-1
V: TRBV6-4
length: 14
CDR3: ASSENRRLSHNEQF

J: TRBJ2-5
V: TRBV5-4
length: 13
CDR3: ASSLGAAGPETQY

J: TRBJ1-3
V: TRBV14
length: 12
CDR3: ASKDSSSGNTIY

J: TRBJ2-1
V: TRBV11-3
length: 11
CDR3: ASSDYRGNEQF

J: TRBJ2-7
V: TRBV6-8
length: 13
CDR3: ASSIAGGPSYEQY

J: TRBJ1-2
V: TRBV7-2
length: 17
CDR3: ASSLGAQGAQSRAIGYT

J: TRBJ1-6
V: TRBV29-1
length: 11
CDR3: SVSTGTNSPLH

J: TRBJ1-2
V: TRBV4-3
length: 13
CDR3: ASSQAQGIYYGYT

J: TRBJ2-1
V: TRBV6-9
length: 13
CDR3: ASSSSGSRNNEQF

J: TRBJ2-1
V: TRBV2
length: 12
CDR3: ASTGLAGPNEQF

J: TRBJ2-2
V: TRBV10-3
length: 13
CDR3: AITEGTGGRGELF

J: TRBJ2-2
V: TRBV12-5
length: 13
CDR3: ASGPGQGITGELF

J: TRBJ1-6
V: TRBV13
length: 12
CDR3: ASSSTGFGSPLH

J: TRBJ2-7
V: TRBV30
length: 11
CDR3: AWSVGNGIEQY

J: TRBJ2-3
V: TRBV5-6
length: 14
CDR3: ASKLKAASGTDTQY

J: TRBJ2-4
V: TRBV14
length: 14
CDR3: ASSHSGMLAKNIQY

J: TRBJ2-1
V: TRBV19
length: 12
CDR3: ASRRGQPGNEQF

J: TRBJ2-7
V: TRBV11-3
length: 17
CDR3: ASSLDLGGTSGQHYEQY

J: TRBJ1-2
V: TRBV29-1
length: 13
CDR3: SVEDRYREGYGYT

J: TRBJ1-2
V: TRBV10-2
length: 13
CDR3: ASSESGQTNYGYT

J: TRBJ2-7
V: TRBV27
length: 12
CDR3: ASSLSSVVGEQY

J: TRBJ2-7
V: TRBV5-1
length: 12
CDR3: ASRPAESSYEQY

J: TRBJ2-2
V: TRBV4-2
length: 14
CDR3: ASSQVTSGYTGELF

J: TRBJ2-1
V: TRBV28
length: 15
CDR3: ASSLLLAGGPSDEQF

J: TRBJ1-6
V: TRBV6-6
length: 13
CDR3: ASSYSRDSSSPLH

J: TRBJ2-7
V: TRBV6-5
length: 12
CDR3: ASRNLGRGYEQY

J: TRBJ1-2
V: TRBV7-2
length: 11
CDR3: ASSLWGTYGYT

J: TRBJ2-7
V: TRBV6-5
length: 9
CDR3: ASSVEYEQY

J: TRBJ1-5
V: TRBV5-4
length: 12
CDR3: ASSFFGGSQPQH

J: TRBJ2-5
V: TRBV7-2
length: 12
CDR3: ASSLMLGGETQY

J: TRBJ1-3
V: TRBV29-1
length: 11
CDR3: SVESGFGNTIY

J: TRBJ1-2
V: TRBV27
length: 15
CDR3: ASSLNGQGTTNYGYT